The sequence of this T cell receptor (beta chain) was determined in a study of glioma-infiltrating T cells. V was clipped by 0 bases and J by 7 bases, with 10 bases between them. This CDR3 is 14 amino acids long. The germline gives CDR1 LGHNA, CDR2 YNFKEQ. Using RNA template, CDR3s of TCR alpha and beta were amplified with iRepertoire arm-PCR. TCRdb redid the calling of the multiplex PCR reads with MiXCR, one entry per CDR3 protein. Of fewer than 500,000 distinct CDR3 sequences listed, around 45% were seen once; the top ten hold 12%. The receptor was derived from a human donor with low-grade glioma or glioblastoma, undergoing nonglioma brain surgery, or in good health (not recorded which). The specimen sequenced was glioma tissue, nonneoplastic brain tissue, or PBMCs (not recorded which). The J gene is TRBJ2-1, the V gene TRBV4-2; D is possibly TRBD1 (6 bases). DNA for the CDR3: TGTGCCAGCAGCCAAGATCCCCAGGGGAATGAGCAGTTCTTC. Its protein product is CASSQDPQGNEQFF.